This TCR beta chain was captured in a study of shared clonotypes between healthy human individuals. The study's findings and limits: The sampled material consisted only of blood, and tissue repertoires are likely to differ.

Notes on this clone: Its antigen is currently unknown.

Assay used: immunoSEQ multiplex PCR; TCRdb lists only in-frame clones, some missing. The data hold millions of clones, with 93% observed a single time. The germline V and J ends were trimmed by 1 base and 10 bases, with 10 bases remaining between them. Germline values: CDR1 GTSNPN, CDR2 SVGIG (reference sequence). CDR3 length: 11 residues. This receptor was obtained from a man younger than 30 in good health. Some clones in this sample may be carry-over from other donors' samples. The rearrangement links TRBV30 to TRBJ1-2; D is unresolved. Input material: naive CD4+ T cells from PBMCs. Subset denoted: CD45RA+ positively selected. The CDR3 DNA sequence: TGTGCCTGGAGTGAAGGTTCACCCTACACCTTC. Encoded protein: CAWSEGSPYTF. Full variable domain (outside the CDR3, taken from reference TRBV30 and TRBJ1-2): SQTIHQWPATLVQPVGSPLSLECTVEGTSNPNLYWYRQAAGRGLQLLFYSVGIGQISSEVPQNLSASRPQDRQFILSSKKLLLSDSGFYLCAWSEGSPYTFGSGTRLTVV.